Shown below are 25 T cell receptor beta chains from a single sample sequenced in a study of T cell repertoires in cytomegalovirus infection (dated by TCRdb to between 2018 and 2021). These receptors' antigens are unknown. The reads were generated on an Illumina HiSeq 1500. TCRdb handled the public reads itself, with Q25 trimming in fastp and clone calling in MiXCR, and kept productive beta chains. Rows with a matching CDR3 protein are joined into one entry that keeps the most common DNA and genes. The sample table contains roughly 990,000 distinct CDR3 sequences; only one count was recorded for around 30% of them. Around an eighth of the sample comes from the top ten. The sample's treatment or condition label, decoded: in vitro stimulation with specific CMV peptide epitopes to enrich CMV-specific T cells. The sequences come from cultured CD8+ T cells from PBMCs, collected from culture after CMV antigen stimulation. The receptors come from a human donor in good health (CMV status not recorded). Some clones in this sample may be carry-over from other donors' samples.

This chain uses TRBV20-1 with TRBJ2-7; D is possibly TRBD1 or TRBD2 (5 bases each). The CDR3 loop spans 11 amino acids. With 5 bases removed from V and 4 bases from J, the gap between germline ends came to 9 bases. Germline V gene sequence: CDR1 DFQATT, CDR2 SNEGSKA (reference sequence). The CDR3 region has the DNA TGCAGTGCTTGGGACGGTTACGAGCAGTACGTC. This translates into CSAWDGYEQYV.

This clonotype was found once. V gene TRBV5-6 combines with J gene TRBJ2-7; D perhaps matches TRBD1 (5 bases). This CDR3 is 13 amino acids long. V was trimmed by 0 bases and J by 5 bases, leaving 9 bases between them. CDR1 is SGHDT, CDR2 YYEEEE, per germline. In DNA, the CDR3 is TGTGCCAGCAGCTTGGCGGACATCAACGAGCAGTACGTC. This translates into CASSLADINEQYV.

The chain is built from TRBV9 and TRBJ1-1; no definite D call. Germline V gives CDR1 SGDLS, CDR2 YYNGEE. Trimming took 7 bases from V and 0 from J, leaving 7 bases between them. The CDR3 runs 12 residues. The CDR3 DNA follows: TGTGCCAGCGGGAAGTTGAACACTGAAGCTTTCTTT. Translating gives CASGKLNTEAFF. The full variable domain, rest sourced from reference TRBV9 and TRBJ1-1, is DSGVTQTPKHLITATGQRVTLRCSPRSGDLSVYWYQQSLDQGLQFLIQYYNGEERAKGNILERFSAQQFPDLHSELNLSSLELGDSALYFCASGKLNTEAFFGQGTRLTVV.

The J gene is TRBJ2-6, the V gene TRBV7-6; D call uncertain. Trimming took 2 bases from V and 0 from J, leaving 8 bases between them. Germline V gives CDR1 SGHVS, CDR2 FNYEAQ. The CDR3 has 16 amino acids. CDR3 amino acids: CASSLLVNSGANVLTF. The CDR3 nucleotides are TGTGCCAGCAGCTTATTGGTGAACTCTGGGGCCAACGTCCTGACTTTC.

The chain recombines TRBV19 with TRBJ1-5; TRBD1 is a possible D gene (5 bases). Germline values: CDR1 LNHDA, CDR2 SQIVND (reference sequence). V was clipped by 1 base and J by 8 bases, with 12 bases between them. The CDR3 extends over 14 amino acids. Here the CDR3 reads CASSIAGPREPQHF. CDR3 DNA sequence: TGTGCCAGTAGTATAGCGGGGCCTCGGGAGCCCCAGCATTTT.

This clonotype was counted a few times. Here the CDR3 DNA reads TGTGCCAGCAGTGAATGGGACACTTCCTACGAGCAGTACTTC. Its protein is CASSEWDTSYEQYF. The V call is TRBV6-1, the J call TRBJ2-7; the D gene is possibly TRBD1 (6 bases). Germline CDR1 reads MNHNS; CDR2 reads SASEGT. Trimming cost V 2 bases and J 1 base, with 9 bases left between them. This CDR3 region has 14 residues.

This clonotype showed up just a few times. V usage is TRBV7-9 and J usage is TRBJ1-2; no clear D gene. V shed 5 bases and J shed 7 bases, with 11 bases lying between them. The V gene's germline CDR1 is SEHNR and CDR2 FQNEAQ (reference sequence). The CDR3 is 12 amino acids. CDR3 protein: CASSLHRSGYTF. CDR3 sequence (DNA): TGTGCCAGCAGCCTACATAGAAGTGGCTACACCTTC.

The rearrangement joins TRBV6-5 to TRBJ2-5; D remains unclear. Deletions cut 0 bases from V and 3 bases from J, with 11 bases between. Germline loops: CDR1 MNHEY, CDR2 SVGAGI. The CDR3 contains 15 residues. CDR3 coding DNA: TGTGCCAGCAGTTACTCCGGGCCGTTGGAAGAGACCCAGTACTTC. Protein sequence: CASSYSGPLEETQYF.

This clonotype came up a few times. The V gene is TRBV10-2, the J gene TRBJ2-1; TRBD1 matches 8 bases. This CDR3 comprises 15 residues. Germline CDR1 reads WSHSY; CDR2 reads SAAADI. V lost 4 bases to trimming and J lost 5 bases; unmatched junction nucleotides: 7. Written as DNA, the CDR3 is TGCGCCAGCAGTGTGGGGGGACAGGCTAACAATGAGCAGTTCTTC. Amino acid sequence: CASSVGGQANNEQFF.

The DNA of the CDR3 is TGTGCCAGCAGTCCAGGGGCCACAGATACGCAGTATTTT. As protein: CASSPGATDTQYF. V usage is TRBV6-2 or TRBV6-3 and J usage is TRBJ2-3; D is perhaps TRBD1 (6 bases). The CDR3 contains 13 residues. V dropped 5 bases and J dropped 2 bases, with 8 bases sitting between them. Germline loops: CDR1 MNHEY, CDR2 SVGEGT.

V is TRBV20-1 and J is TRBJ1-2, with a weak D call TRBD1 (5 bases). The CDR3 has 14 residues. With 0 bases removed from V and 2 bases from J, the gap between germline ends came to 10 bases. Germline-derived CDR1 and CDR2 are DFQATT and SNEGSKA (reference sequence). In nucleotides, the CDR3 is TGCAGTGCTAGAGATCGACAGAAGAACTATGGCTACACCTTC. Translation gives CSARDRQKNYGYTF.

The chain is built from TRBV15 and TRBJ2-7, with 10 bases fitting TRBD1. V lost 4 bases and J lost 5; bases outside the gene matches: 5. Germline assignment: CDR1 LNHNV and CDR2 YYDKDF (reference sequence). The CDR3 runs 14 residues. The CDR3 DNA is TGTGCCACCAGCATCACGACAGGGGGCAACGAGCAGTACGTC. Its translation is CATSITTGGNEQYV.

V gene TRBV4-2 combines with J gene TRBJ2-2, with D possibly matching TRBD1 (6 bases). The CDR3 has 18 amino acids. Trimming removed 2 bases at V and 1 base at J, with 17 bases between. CDR1 is LGHNA, CDR2 YNFKEQ, per germline. The CDR3 nucleotides read TGTGCCAGCAGCCAACCCGTAATGTCCAGGGGGAACACCGGGGAGCTGTTTTTT. Translating it yields CASSQPVMSRGNTGELFF.

The V and J genes are TRBV6-2 or TRBV6-3 and TRBJ1-1; D is possibly TRBD1 (5 bases). V was pared by 8 bases and J by 0 bases, with 16 bases between. The CDR3 is 15 amino acids. Germline V gene data show CDR1 as MNHEY and CDR2 as SVGEGT. The CDR3 sequence is CASSYSGAMNTEAFF. In DNA form, the CDR3 reads TGTGCCAGCTCCTATAGTGGGGCCATGAACACTGAAGCTTTCTTT.

The rearrangement uses TRBV15 and TRBJ1-5, with D unclear. Germline-derived CDR1 and CDR2 are LNHNV and YYDKDF (reference sequence). CDR3 length equals 15 residues. V lost 3 bases to trimming and J lost 3 bases, with 12 bases between them. CDR3 region: CATSSSERDNQPQHF. The CDR3 region has the DNA TGTGCCACCAGCAGCTCGGAGAGGGACAATCAGCCCCAGCATTTT.

The chain carries TRBV10-3 and TRBJ2-1, with unresolved D. The V gene's germline CDR1 is ENHRY and CDR2 SYGVKD. This CDR3 has 10 residues. The V and J ends lost 8 bases and 7 bases respectively, with 6 bases between them. The CDR3 bases are TGTGCCATCGGCCGGAATGAGCAGTTCTTC. This codes for CAIGRNEQFF.

The chain links TRBV6-2 or TRBV6-3 to TRBJ2-1; D is unresolved. The CDR3 totals 14 residues. The germline V gene encodes CDR1 MNHEY and CDR2 SVGEGT. V was pared by 2 bases and J by 9 bases, with 14 bases between. The CDR3 bases are TGTGCCAGCAGTTACCGAACCCAGGCTACTGAGCAGTTCTTC. Amino acids: CASSYRTQATEQFF.

This clonotype occurred a few times. The chain has TRBV24-1 and TRBJ2-5, with D unresolved. The CDR3 is 12 residues long. V gave up 3 bases and J gave up 5 bases, with 6 bases separating them. Germline loops: CDR1 KGHDR, CDR2 SFDVKD. Here the CDR3 reads CATSDSYETQYF. CDR3 coding DNA: TGTGCCACCAGTGATAGTTATGAGACCCAGTACTTC.

The chain carries TRBV5-5 and TRBJ2-1; unclear D gene. The V end lost 0 bases, the J end lost 4 bases, and 11 bases lay between the germline ends. This CDR3 comprises 15 residues. Germline CDR1 SGHKS, CDR2 YYEKEE (reference sequence). This CDR3 is CASSLVSVLYNEQFF. The CDR3 DNA is TGTGCCAGCAGCTTGGTGTCAGTCCTTTACAATGAGCAGTTCTTC.

The chain links TRBV7-4 to TRBJ2-7; TRBD1 is a possible D gene (6 bases). With 5 bases removed from V and 3 bases from J, the gap between germline ends came to 14 bases. Germline CDR1 is SGHVT and CDR2 is SQSDAQ. CDR3 length: 14 residues. The DNA of the CDR3 is TGTGCCAGCAGCAGGGGGACCGCAAACTACGAGCAGTACGTC. It translates to CASSRGTANYEQYV.

The chain uses TRBV24-1 and TRBJ2-1; D not certain. Germline CDR1 reads KGHDR; CDR2 reads SFDVKD. This CDR3 spans 11 amino acids. V gave up 3 bases and J gave up 10 bases, with 6 bases separating them. For the CDR3, the DNA is TGTGCCACCAGTGATCCCCTGGAGCAGTTCTTC. Translating gives CATSDPLEQFF.

This clonotype was seen at least ten times. CDR3 residues: CASRPTPPRANEQFF. The CDR3 DNA follows: TGTGCCAGCCGTCCGACTCCCCCGCGGGCCAATGAGCAGTTCTTC. The rearrangement links TRBV7-8 to TRBJ2-1; TRBD2 might be the D (5 bases). In germline, CDR1 is SGHVS, CDR2 FQNEAQ. This CDR3 has 15 residues. Between the trimmed V and J ends, which lost 8 bases and 6 bases, there was a span of 20 bases.

This chain connects TRBV2 to TRBJ2-7, with no clear D. CDR1 is SNHLY, CDR2 FYNNEI, per germline. The ends were cut back, 3 bases at V and 3 bases at J, with 15 bases in the middle. The CDR3 contains 15 residues. CDR3 bases: TGTGCCAGCAGTGAGATCAATATTGCCCTCTACGAGCAGTACTTC. This gives the protein CASSEINIALYEQYF.

V is TRBV23-1 and J is TRBJ2-1, with D hard to call. Being an ORF, TRBV23-1 has a function that is uncertain. V shed 1 base and J shed 0 bases, with 7 bases lying between them. The CDR3 contains 15 residues. The CDR3 nucleotides read TGCGCCAGCAGTCAATTAGGGAACTCCTACAATGAGCAGTTCTTC. The encoded protein is CASSQLGNSYNEQFF.

The chain carries TRBV6-2 or TRBV6-3 and TRBJ2-7; tentative D call: TRBD1 (7 bases). Trimming left V 2 bases short and J 9 bases short, with 17 bases between. The CDR3 length is 14 residues. The germline V gene encodes CDR1 MNHEY and CDR2 SVGEGT. The CDR3 sequence: CASSYASGQEGQYV. Written as DNA, the CDR3 is TGTGCCAGCAGTTACGCCTCCGGACAGGAGGGGCAGTACGTC.